This T cell receptor (beta chain) was identified in a study of blood T cell repertoires in COVID-19. Turning to the study itself: T cells, B-cell-depleted T cells, or PBMCs supplied cDNA or gDNA.

A few counts support this clone. Trimming left V 5 bases short and J 5 bases short, with 13 bases between. Germline V lookup: CDR1 SGHTA, CDR2 FQGNSA. The CDR3 has 13 residues. Repertoires were generated with immunoSEQ multiplex PCR, while TCRdb's copy carries only in-frame clones and drops some. The sample has approximately 120,000 clones, over 75% seen once. This receptor was taken from a man aged 80 or over with active or convalescent COVID-19. The rearrangement links TRBV7-2 to TRBJ2-7; D uncertain. Sequencing was done on a sample of peripheral blood. The CDR3 DNA reads as TGTGCCAGCAGCATACCACAGCTCCACGAGCAGTACTTC. Protein product: CASSIPQLHEQYF.